This TCR beta chain was captured in a study of T cell responses to AZD1222 COVID-19 vaccine. Study outcomes and limitations: At baseline, seropositivity was found in only a handful of AZD1222 recipients. White British ancestry dominated among donors, who included more females, and clonal diversity was possibly underestimated. Samples come after the peak T cell response, not at day 14.

With respect to this clone: Its antigen remains unidentified.

This CDR3 is 16 amino acids long. V was pared by 5 bases and J by 4 bases, with 9 bases of the junction left unmatched. CDR1 and CDR2 (germline): MDHEN, SYDVKM. Libraries were prepared by immunoSEQ multiplex PCR; TCRdb keeps only in-frame clonotypes and omits some of them. The data contain about 64,000 clones, about 90% of them singletons. The source material was peripheral blood, sampled 28 days after the second dose of the MenACWY control vaccine. The chain carries TRBV28 and TRBJ1-4; 8 nucleotides match TRBD1. The TCR originated in an adult who received the MenACWY meningococcal vaccine as a control. The CDR3 region is CASSPPVGQGNEKLFF. In DNA, the CDR3 is TGTGCCAGCAGTCCCCCCGTAGGACAGGGTAATGAAAAACTGTTTTTT.